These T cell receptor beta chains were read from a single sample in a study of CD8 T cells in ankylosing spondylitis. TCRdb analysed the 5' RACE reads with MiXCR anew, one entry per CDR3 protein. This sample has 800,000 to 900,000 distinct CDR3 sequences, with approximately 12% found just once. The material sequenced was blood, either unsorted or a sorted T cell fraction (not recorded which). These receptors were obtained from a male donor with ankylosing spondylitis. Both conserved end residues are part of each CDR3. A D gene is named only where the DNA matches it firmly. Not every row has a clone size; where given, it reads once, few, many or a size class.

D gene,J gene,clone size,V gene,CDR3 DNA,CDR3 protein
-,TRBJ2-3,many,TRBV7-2,TGTGCCAGCAGCGCACAACGGCCCGGAGATACGCAGTATTTT,CASSAQRPGDTQYF
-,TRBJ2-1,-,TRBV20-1,TGCAGTGCCCCCGGTACTAGCAATGAGCAGTTCTTC,CSAPGTSNEQFF
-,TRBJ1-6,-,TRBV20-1,TGCAGTGCTCCTCCGGGAACCAAGAGTTATTCACCCCTCCACTTT,CSAPPGTKSYSPLHF
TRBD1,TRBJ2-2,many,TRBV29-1,TGCAGCGGCACCGGGACAGCGAACACCGGGGAGCTGTTTTTT,CSGTGTANTGELFF
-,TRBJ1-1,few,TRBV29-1,TGCAGCGTTTTAAAGGTGACGAACACTGAAGCTTTCTTT,CSVLKVTNTEAFF
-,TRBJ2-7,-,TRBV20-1,TGCAGTGCCCCCTCGGCAGGGATATCCTACGAGCAGTACTTC,CSAPSAGISYEQYF
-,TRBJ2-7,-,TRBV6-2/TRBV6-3,TGTGCCAGCAGGACTCAGGGGAACGAGCAGTACTTC,CASRTQGNEQYF
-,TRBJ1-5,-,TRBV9,TGTGCCAGCAGCGCGAACAGGGGCAATCAGCCCCAGCATTTT,CASSANRGNQPQHF
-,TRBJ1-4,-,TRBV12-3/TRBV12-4,TGTGCCAGCAGTCCCCGGGCAGGAGTTGAAAAACTGTTTTTT,CASSPRAGVEKLFF
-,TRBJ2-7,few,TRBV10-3,TGTGCCATCAGTGTTCGGCCGGGGTACGAGCAGTACTTC,CAISVRPGYEQYF
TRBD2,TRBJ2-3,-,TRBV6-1,TGTGCCAGCAGTGGCCCGTGGAGCGGGGGGGCCAGAAATACGCAGTATTTT,CASSGPWSGGARNTQYF
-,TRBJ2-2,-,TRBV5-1,TGCGCCAGCAGCTTGGGGGCCCCGGGACCGGCTGCGCTGTTTTTT,CASSLGAPGPAALFF
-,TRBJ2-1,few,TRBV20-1,TGCAGAGCTAGTTCGGACCACGGACGAACTGAGCAGTTCTTC,CRASSDHGRTEQFF
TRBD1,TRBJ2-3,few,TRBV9,TGTGCCAGCAGCTACCTAACAGGGGGCGCCACAGATACGCAGTATTTT,CASSYLTGGATDTQYF